The clone carrying this T cell receptor beta chain appeared a single time. Its target is unknown. The sample is drawn from a study of T cell responses to AZD1222 COVID-19 vaccine. Study-wide results and limits: White British ancestry dominated among donors, who included more females, and clonal diversity was possibly underestimated.

With 5 bases clipped from V and 5 bases from J, the junction kept 7 bases outside the gene matches. In germline, CDR1 is SGHNT, CDR2 YENEEA. This CDR3 region has 14 residues. Only in-frame clones appear in the TCRdb table, and some are missing; sequencing was by immunoSEQ multiplex PCR. The repertoire holds 90,000 to 110,000 clones, with over 80% as singletons. Sequenced material: peripheral blood, taken on day 0 of AZD1222 vaccination. The source of this sequence is an adult in good health. V usage is TRBV11-3 and J usage is TRBJ2-7; 9 nucleotides agree with TRBD1. CDR3 DNA: TGTGCCAGCAGCCCCGGGACAGGGTGGCACGAGCAGTACTTC. As protein: CASSPGTGWHEQYF.